This T cell receptor (beta chain) derives from a study of Graves' ophthalmopathy and Graves' hyperthyroidism. RNA served as the template for amplifying TCR beta CDR3 regions. First-round RT-PCR with HTBI primers preceded a second-round multiplex PCR. TCRdb redid the calling of the multiplex PCR reads with MiXCR, one entry per CDR3 protein. The sample holds 1 million to 1.3 million distinct CDR3 sequences, 36% seen once. Trimming took 1 base from V and 3 from J, leaving 11 bases between them. CDR1 is SGHRS and CDR2 is YFSETQ in the germline V gene. This CDR3 has 14 residues. This clonotype showed up many times.

The sequence was obtained from an adult man with Graves' hyperthyroidism. The J gene is TRBJ2-7, the V gene TRBV5-1, with unresolved D. The sequencing sample was made of peripheral blood or thyroid tissue (not recorded which). As DNA, the CDR3 is TGCGCCAGCAGCTTGATGACAAGTCTCTACGAGCAGTACTTC. Its protein product is CASSLMTSLYEQYF.